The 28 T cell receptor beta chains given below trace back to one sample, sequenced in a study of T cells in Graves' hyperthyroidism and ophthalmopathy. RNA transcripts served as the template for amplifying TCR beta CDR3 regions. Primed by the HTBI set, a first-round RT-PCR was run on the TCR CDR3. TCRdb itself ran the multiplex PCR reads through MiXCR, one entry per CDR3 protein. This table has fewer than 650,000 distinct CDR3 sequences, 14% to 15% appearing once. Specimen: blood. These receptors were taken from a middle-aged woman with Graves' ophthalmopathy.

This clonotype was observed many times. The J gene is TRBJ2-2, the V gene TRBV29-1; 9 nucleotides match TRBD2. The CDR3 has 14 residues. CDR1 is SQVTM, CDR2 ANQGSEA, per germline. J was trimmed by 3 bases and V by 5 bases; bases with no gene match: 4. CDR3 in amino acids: CSVLAGTDTGELFF. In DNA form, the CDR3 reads TGCAGCGTTCTAGCGGGGACCGACACCGGGGAGCTGTTTTTT.

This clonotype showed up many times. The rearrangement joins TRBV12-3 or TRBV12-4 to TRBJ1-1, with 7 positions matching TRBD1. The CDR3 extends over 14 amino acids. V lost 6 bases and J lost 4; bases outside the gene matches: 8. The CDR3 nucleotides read TGTGCCAGCAGGTCTCAGGGGGGGGGCACTGAAGCTTTCTTT. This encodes CASRSQGGGTEAFF.

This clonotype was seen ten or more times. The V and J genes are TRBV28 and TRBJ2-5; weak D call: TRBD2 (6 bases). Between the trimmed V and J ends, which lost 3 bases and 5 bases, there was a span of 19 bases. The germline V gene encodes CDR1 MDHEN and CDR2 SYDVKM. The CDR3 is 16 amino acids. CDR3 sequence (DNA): TGTGCCAGCAGTTTCGGGCGGGGCCCTCAACGGGAGACCCAGTACTTC. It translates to CASSFGRGPQRETQYF.

CDR3 DNA: TGTGCCAGCAGTGACGGACAGGGGGTTGGCAATCAGCCCCAGCATTTT. Translating gives CASSDGQGVGNQPQHF. This chain joins TRBV2 and TRBJ1-5, with TRBD1 matching 10 bases. Germline lookup yields CDR1 SNHLY and CDR2 FYNNEI. The ends lost 3 bases at V and 2 bases at J; junction bases unmatched: 4. The length of the CDR3 is 16 residues.

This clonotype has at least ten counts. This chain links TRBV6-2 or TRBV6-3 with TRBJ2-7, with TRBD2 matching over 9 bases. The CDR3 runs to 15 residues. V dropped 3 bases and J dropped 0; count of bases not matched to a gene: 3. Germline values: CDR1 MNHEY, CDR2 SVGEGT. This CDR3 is CASSYPSGISYEQYF. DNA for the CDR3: TGTGCCAGCAGTTATCCTAGCGGGATCTCCTACGAGCAGTACTTC.

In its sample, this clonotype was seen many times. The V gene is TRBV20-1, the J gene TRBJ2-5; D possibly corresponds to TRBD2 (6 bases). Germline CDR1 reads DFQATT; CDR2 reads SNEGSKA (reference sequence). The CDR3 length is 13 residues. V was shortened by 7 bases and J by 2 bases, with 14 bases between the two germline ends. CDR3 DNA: TGCAGTGTAGGCGGGCGGGAACAAGAGACCCAGTACTTC. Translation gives CSVGGREQETQYF.

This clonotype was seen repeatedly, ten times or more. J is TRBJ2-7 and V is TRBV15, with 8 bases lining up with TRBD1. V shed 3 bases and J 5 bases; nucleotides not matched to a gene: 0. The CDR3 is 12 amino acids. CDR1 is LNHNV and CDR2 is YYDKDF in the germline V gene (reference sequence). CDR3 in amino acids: CATSSRGHEQYF. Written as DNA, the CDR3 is TGTGCCACCAGCAGCAGGGGGCACGAGCAGTACTTC.

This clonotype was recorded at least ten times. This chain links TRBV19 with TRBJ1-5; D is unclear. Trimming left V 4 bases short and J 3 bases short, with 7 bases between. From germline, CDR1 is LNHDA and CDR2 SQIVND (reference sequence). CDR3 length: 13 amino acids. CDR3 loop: CASSTDNNQPQHF. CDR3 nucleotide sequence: TGTGCCAGTAGTACCGACAACAATCAGCCCCAGCATTTT. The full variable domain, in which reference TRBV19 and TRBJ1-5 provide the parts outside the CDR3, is DGGITQSPKYLFRKEGQNVTLSCEQNLNHDAMYWYRQDPGQGLRLIYYSQIVNDFQKGDIAEGYSVSREKKESFPLTVTSAQKNPTAFYLCASSTDNNQPQHFGDGTRLSIL.

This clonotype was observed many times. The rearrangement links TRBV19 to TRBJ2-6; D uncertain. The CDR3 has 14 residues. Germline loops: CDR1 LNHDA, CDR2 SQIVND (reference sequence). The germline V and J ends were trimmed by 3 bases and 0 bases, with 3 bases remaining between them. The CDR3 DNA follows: TGTGCCAGTAGTATGCTCTCTGGGGCCAACGTCCTGACTTTC. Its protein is CASSMLSGANVLTF.

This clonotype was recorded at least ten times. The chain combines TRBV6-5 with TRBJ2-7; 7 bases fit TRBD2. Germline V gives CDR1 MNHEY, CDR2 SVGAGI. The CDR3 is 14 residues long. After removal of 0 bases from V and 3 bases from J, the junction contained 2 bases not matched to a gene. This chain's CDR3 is CASSYSRGDYEQYF. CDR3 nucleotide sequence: TGTGCCAGCAGTTACTCACGGGGGGACTACGAGCAGTACTTC.

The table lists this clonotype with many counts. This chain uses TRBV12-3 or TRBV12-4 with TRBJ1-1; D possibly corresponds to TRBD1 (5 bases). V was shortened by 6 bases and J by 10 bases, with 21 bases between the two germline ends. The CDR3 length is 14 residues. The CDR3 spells CASSPAGVEVRAFF. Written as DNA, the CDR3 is TGTGCCAGCAGCCCGGCGGGGGTTGAGGTTCGAGCTTTCTTT.

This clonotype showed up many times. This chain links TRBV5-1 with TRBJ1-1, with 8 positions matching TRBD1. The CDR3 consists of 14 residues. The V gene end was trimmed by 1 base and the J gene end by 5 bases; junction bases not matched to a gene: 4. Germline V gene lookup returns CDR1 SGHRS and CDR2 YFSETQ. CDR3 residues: CASSLTTGATEAFF. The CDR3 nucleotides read TGCGCCAGCAGCTTGACGACAGGGGCGACTGAAGCTTTCTTT. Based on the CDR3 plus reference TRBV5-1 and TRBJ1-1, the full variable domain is KAGVTQTPRYLIKTRGQQVTLSCSPISGHRSVSWYQQTPGQGLQFLFEYFSETQRNKGNFPGRFSGRQFSNSRSEMNVSTLELGDSALYLCASSLTTGATEAFFGQGTRLTVV.

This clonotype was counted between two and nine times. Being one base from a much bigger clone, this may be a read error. CDR3 loop: CASNYSGTLYTF. The CDR3 region has the DNA TGTGCCAGCAATTACTCAGGGACTCTCTACACCTTC. The rearrangement uses TRBV6-5 and TRBJ1-2, with a possible D match to TRBD1 (5 bases). The CDR3 loop spans 12 amino acids. Germline V lookup: CDR1 MNHEY, CDR2 SVGAGI.

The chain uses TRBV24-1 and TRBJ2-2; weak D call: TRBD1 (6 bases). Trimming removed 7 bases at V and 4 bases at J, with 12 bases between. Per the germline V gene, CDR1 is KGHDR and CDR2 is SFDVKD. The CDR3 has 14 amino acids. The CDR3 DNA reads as TGTGCCACCAGGAAGACAGGACCCACCGGGGAGCTGTTTTTT. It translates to CATRKTGPTGELFF.

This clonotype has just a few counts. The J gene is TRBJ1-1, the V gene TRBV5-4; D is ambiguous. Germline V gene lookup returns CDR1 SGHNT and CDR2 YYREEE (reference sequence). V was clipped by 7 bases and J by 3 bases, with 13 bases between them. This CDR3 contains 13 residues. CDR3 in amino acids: CASSSRLDTEAFF. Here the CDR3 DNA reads TGTGCCAGCTCCTCTAGGTTGGACACTGAAGCTTTCTTT.

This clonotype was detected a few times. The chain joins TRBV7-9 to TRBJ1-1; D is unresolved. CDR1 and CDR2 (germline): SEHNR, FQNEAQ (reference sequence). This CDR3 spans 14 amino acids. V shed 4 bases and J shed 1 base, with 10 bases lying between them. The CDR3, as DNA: TGTGCCAGCAGCTCCCCTACACCGAACACTGAAGCTTTCTTT. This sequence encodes CASSSPTPNTEAFF.

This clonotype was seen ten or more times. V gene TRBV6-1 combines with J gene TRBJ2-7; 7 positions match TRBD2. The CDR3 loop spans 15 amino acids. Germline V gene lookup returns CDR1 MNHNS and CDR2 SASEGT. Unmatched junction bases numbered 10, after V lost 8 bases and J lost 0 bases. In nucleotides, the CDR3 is TGTGCCAGCTTGGGGGGGGACGGCCTCTCCTACGAGCAGTACTTC. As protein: CASLGGDGLSYEQYF.

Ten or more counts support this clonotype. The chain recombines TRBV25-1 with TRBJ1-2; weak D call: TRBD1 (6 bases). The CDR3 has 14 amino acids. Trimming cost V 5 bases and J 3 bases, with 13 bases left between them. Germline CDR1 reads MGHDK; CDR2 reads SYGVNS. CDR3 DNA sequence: TGTGCCAGCAGTCGGTACGGGGGCGACTATGGCTACACCTTC. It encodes CASSRYGGDYGYTF.

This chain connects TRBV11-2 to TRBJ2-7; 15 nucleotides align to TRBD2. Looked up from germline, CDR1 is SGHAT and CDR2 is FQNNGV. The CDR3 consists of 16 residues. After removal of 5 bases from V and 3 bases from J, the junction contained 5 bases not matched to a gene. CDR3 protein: CASSPGTSGGIYEQYF. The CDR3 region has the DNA TGTGCCAGCAGCCCCGGGACTAGCGGGGGGATCTACGAGCAGTACTTC.

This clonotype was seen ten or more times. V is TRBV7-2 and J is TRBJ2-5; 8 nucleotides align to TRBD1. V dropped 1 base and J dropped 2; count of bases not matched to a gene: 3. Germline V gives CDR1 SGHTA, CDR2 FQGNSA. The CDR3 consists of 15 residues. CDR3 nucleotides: TGTGCCAGCAGCTTAGTTCGGACAGGGCAAGAGACCCAGTACTTC. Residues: CASSLVRTGQETQYF.

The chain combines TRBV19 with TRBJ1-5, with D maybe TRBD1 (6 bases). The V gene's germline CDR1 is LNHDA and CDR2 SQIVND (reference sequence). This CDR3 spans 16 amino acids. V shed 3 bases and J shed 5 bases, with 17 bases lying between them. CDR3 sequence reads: CASSIIGRGIHQPQHF. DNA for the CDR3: TGTGCCAGTAGTATCATCGGCAGGGGCATTCATCAGCCCCAGCATTTT. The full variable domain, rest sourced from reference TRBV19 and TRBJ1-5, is DGGITQSPKYLFRKEGQNVTLSCEQNLNHDAMYWYRQDPGQGLRLIYYSQIVNDFQKGDIAEGYSVSREKKESFPLTVTSAQKNPTAFYLCASSIIGRGIHQPQHFGDGTRLSIL.

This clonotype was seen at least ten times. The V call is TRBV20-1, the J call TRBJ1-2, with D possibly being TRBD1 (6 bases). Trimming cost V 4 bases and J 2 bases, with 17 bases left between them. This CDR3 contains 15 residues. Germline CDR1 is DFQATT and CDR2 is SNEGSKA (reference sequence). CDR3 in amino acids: CSATNFGGGNYGYTF. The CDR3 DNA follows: TGCAGTGCTACTAACTTTGGGGGGGGCAACTATGGCTACACCTTC.

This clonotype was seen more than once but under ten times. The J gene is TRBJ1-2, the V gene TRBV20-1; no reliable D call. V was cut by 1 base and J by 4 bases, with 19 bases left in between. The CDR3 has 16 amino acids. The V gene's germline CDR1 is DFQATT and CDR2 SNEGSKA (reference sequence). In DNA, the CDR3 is TGCAGTGCTAGAGCTCGGTACGGCAGGTGGGGCTATGGCTACACCTTC. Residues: CSARARYGRWGYGYTF.

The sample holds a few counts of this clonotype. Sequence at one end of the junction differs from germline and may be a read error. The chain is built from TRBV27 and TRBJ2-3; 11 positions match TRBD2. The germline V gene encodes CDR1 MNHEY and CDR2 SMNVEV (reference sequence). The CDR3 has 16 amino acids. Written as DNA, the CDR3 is TGTGCCAGCAGTTCTATAGCGGGAGGGCTTAGAGATACACAGTATTTT. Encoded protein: CASSSIAGGLRDTQYF.

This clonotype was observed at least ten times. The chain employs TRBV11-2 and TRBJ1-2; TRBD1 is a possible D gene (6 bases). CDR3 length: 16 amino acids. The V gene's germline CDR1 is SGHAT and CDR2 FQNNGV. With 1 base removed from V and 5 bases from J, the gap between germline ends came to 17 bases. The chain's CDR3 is CASSLGGGALWYGYTF. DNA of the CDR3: TGTGCCAGCAGCTTAGGAGGGGGGGCACTTTGGTATGGCTACACCTTC.

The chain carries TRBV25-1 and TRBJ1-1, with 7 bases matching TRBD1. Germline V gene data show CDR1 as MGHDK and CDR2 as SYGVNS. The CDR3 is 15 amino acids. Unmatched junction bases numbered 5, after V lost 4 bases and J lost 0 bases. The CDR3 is CASSGQGLLNTEAFF. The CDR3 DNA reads TGTGCCAGCAGTGGACAGGGTCTCCTGAACACTGAAGCTTTCTTT. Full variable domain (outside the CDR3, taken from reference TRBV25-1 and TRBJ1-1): EADIYQTPRYLVIGTGKKITLECSQTMGHDKMYWYQQDPGMELHLIHYSYGVNSTEKGDLSSESTVSRIRTEHFPLTLESARPSHTSQYLCASSGQGLLNTEAFFGQGTRLTVV.

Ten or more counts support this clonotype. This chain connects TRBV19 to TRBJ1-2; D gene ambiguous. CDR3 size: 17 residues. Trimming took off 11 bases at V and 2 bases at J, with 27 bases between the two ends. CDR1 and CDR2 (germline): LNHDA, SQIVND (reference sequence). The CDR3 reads CASRGWISNRPNYGYTF. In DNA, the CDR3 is TGTGCCTCACGAGGGTGGATTTCTAACAGACCAAACTATGGCTACACCTTC.

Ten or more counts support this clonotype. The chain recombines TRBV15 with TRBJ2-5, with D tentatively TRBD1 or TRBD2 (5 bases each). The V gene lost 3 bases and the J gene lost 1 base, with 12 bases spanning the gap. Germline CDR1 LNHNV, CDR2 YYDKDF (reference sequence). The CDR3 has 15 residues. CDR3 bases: TGTGCCACCAGCAGGGGTGGGGGTACCCAAGAGACCCAGTACTTC. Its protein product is CATSRGGGTQETQYF.